Following are 5 T cell receptor beta chains from one sample sequenced in a study of cytomegalovirus exposure and HLA in healthy donors. It was with 60 Vbeta and 13 Jbeta primers that the PCR ran. Clones were sequenced by immunoSEQ multiplex PCR, and TCRdb holds only the in-frame ones, with some missing. The sample consists of approximately 160,000 clones, more than 80% of them appearing once. Sequenced material: PBMCs. These receptors originate from a woman under 30 in good health and CMV-seronegative.

The sample holds a few counts of this clone. The chain employs TRBV25-1 and TRBJ1-1; unclear D gene. Per the germline V gene, CDR1 is MGHDK and CDR2 is SYGVNS. The CDR3 spans 13 residues. Trimming took off 6 bases at V and 1 base at J, with 9 bases between the two ends. The CDR3 loop is CASRELKNTEAFF. CDR3 in DNA: TGTGCCAGCAGGGAGCTGAAGAACACTGAAGCTTTCTTT.

This rearrangement joins TRBV7-2 to TRBJ1-1; the match to TRBD1 covers 8 bases. V shed 4 bases, J shed 11 bases, and the junction held 9 bases outside the gene matches. This CDR3 has 13 residues. Germline lookup yields CDR1 SGHTA and CDR2 FQGNSA. CDR3 sequence (DNA): TGTGCCAGCAGCTCTCGGACAGGGTCATTCGCTTTCTTT. Protein sequence: CASSSRTGSFAFF.

The chain links TRBV12-5 to TRBJ2-4; TRBD2 aligns across 14 bases. CDR3 size: 18 residues. V gave up 4 bases and J gave up 5 bases; unmatched junction bases: 10. CDR1 is LGHNT, CDR2 FRNRAP, per germline. This CDR3 reads CASGSPGLAGASENIQYF. The CDR3 bases are TGTGCTAGTGGTTCCCCGGGACTAGCGGGAGCTTCTGAAAACATTCAGTACTTC.

Worth noting for this clone: Since a much larger clone is just one base distant, this may be a read error. The chain has TRBV7-3 and TRBJ2-1; 9 nucleotides match TRBD2. Germline assignment: CDR1 SGHTA and CDR2 FQGTGA. Trimming at V came to 1 base and at J to 6 bases, leaving 4 bases not matched to a gene. This CDR3 is 15 amino acids long. The DNA of the CDR3 is TGTGCCAGCAGCTTAAGTAGCGGGAGAACCAATGAGCAGTTCTTC. Translation gives CASSLSSGRTNEQFF.

This chain's CDR3 is CASSSVAGGQGFTGELFF. Here the CDR3 DNA reads TGTGCCAGCAGTTCAGTAGCGGGAGGCCAGGGTTTCACCGGGGAGCTGTTTTTT. The V call is TRBV28, the J call TRBJ2-2; 10 nucleotides align to TRBD2. After removal of 4 bases from V and 4 bases from J, the junction contained 12 bases not matched to a gene. The CDR3 length is 18 residues. Germline values: CDR1 MDHEN, CDR2 SYDVKM.